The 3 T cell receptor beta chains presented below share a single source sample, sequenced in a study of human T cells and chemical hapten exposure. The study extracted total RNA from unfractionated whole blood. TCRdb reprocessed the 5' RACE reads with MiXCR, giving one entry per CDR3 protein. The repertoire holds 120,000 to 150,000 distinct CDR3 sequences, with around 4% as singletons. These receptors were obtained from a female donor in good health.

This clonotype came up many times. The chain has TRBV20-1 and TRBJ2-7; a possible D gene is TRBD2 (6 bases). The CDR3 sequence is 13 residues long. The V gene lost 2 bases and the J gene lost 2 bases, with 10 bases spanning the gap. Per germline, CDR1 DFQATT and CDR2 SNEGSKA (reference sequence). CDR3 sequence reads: CSARPGGPYEQYF. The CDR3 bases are TGCAGTGCTAGACCCGGGGGTCCCTACGAGCAGTACTTC.

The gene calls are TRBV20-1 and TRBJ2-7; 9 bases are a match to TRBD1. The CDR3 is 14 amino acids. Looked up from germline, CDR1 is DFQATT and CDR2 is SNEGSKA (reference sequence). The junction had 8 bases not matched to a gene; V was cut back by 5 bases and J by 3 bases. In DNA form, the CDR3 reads TGCAGTGCTTTGCGGGACAGGGCCATCTACGAGCAGTACTTC. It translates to CSALRDRAIYEQYF.

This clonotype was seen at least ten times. This chain's CDR3 is CASSQDIYRVFGYTF. The CDR3 DNA reads as TGCGCCAGCAGCCAAGATATATACAGGGTTTTTGGCTACACCTTC. The rearrangement joins TRBV4-3 to TRBJ1-2, with TRBD1 as a possible D gene (6 bases). The CDR3 loop spans 15 amino acids. Germline V CDR1 and CDR2: LGHNA, YSLEER. Deletions cut 0 bases from V and 7 bases from J, with 15 bases between.